This T cell receptor beta chain was identified in a study of blood T cell repertoires in COVID-19. Study context: Some COVID-19 samples were acute and others convalescent; all came from the United States, Italy and Spain. PBMCs, B-cell-depleted T cells, or T cells provided the cDNA or gDNA that made up the material.

How the authors handled the data: Using reference gene primer amplification, nucleated cell counts were estimated. Repertoires were generated with immunoSEQ multiplex PCR, while TCRdb's copy carries only in-frame clones and drops some. D and trimming were read from the DNA, whereas the V and J calls and clone size are those reported in that table. The data hold over 200,000 clones, with about 88% observed a single time. The TCR originated in a man aged 40-50 years with acute or convalescent COVID-19. The sequencing input was peripheral blood.

CDR3 nucleotide sequence: TGTGCCAGCTCACCATACCCCGGGACTAGCGGGGGGTACCGCTCCTACAATGAGCAGTTCTTC. Translated, it gives CASSPYPGTSGGYRSYNEQFF. The chain carries TRBV18 and TRBJ2-1, with 15 bases lining up with TRBD2. Germline trimming cut 2 bases from V and 0 bases from J; bases unmatched to any gene: 11. The CDR3 contains 21 residues. Germline values: CDR1 KGHSH, CDR2 LQKENI.